The 22 T cell receptor beta chains in this list originate from one sample, sequenced in a study of human T cells and chemical hapten exposure. TCRdb re-analysed the RACE reads in MiXCR, keeping a single row per CDR3 protein. The table lists approximately 71,000 distinct CDR3 sequences, 11% of them singletons. The time point was: patch test 3, about 24 weeks after DPC sensitization. As to treatment: therapeutic diphenylcyclopropenone sensitization with weekly scalp DPC. The sample consisted of whole blood, taken in connection with sensitization to the hapten diphenylcyclopropenone (DPC). The receptors originated from a woman aged 50 to 60 with alopecia areata. Some clones in this sample may be carry-over from other donors' samples.

This clonotype was seen at least ten times. The J gene is TRBJ2-7, the V gene TRBV20-1; no clear D. CDR1 is DFQATT and CDR2 is SNEGSKA in the germline V gene (reference sequence). The CDR3 covers 13 residues. The germline V and J ends were trimmed by 6 bases and 2 bases, with 14 bases remaining between them. The CDR3 nucleotides are TGCAGTGCACTTCGACTGGACGCCTACGAGCAGTACTTC. Protein product: CSALRLDAYEQYF.

This chain uses TRBV7-9 with TRBJ2-3, with D possibly matching TRBD1 (6 bases). The length of the CDR3 is 16 residues. V shed 5 bases and J shed 1 base, with 16 bases lying between them. Germline values: CDR1 SEHNR, CDR2 FQNEAQ (reference sequence). The CDR3 DNA reads as TGTGCCAGCAGCCCATGGACAGAGGGCGGCACAGATACGCAGTATTTT. As protein: CASSPWTEGGTDTQYF.

This chain connects TRBV20-1 to TRBJ1-5; 8 nucleotides line up with TRBD1. This CDR3 spans 14 amino acids. J was trimmed by 6 bases and V by 5 bases; bases with no gene match: 9. CDR1 is DFQATT and CDR2 is SNEGSKA in the germline V gene (reference sequence). This CDR3 is CSAENTGGTQPQHF. The DNA of the CDR3 is TGCAGTGCTGAAAACACAGGGGGGACTCAGCCCCAGCATTTT.

This clonotype was seen a handful of times. The chain joins TRBV12-3 or TRBV12-4 to TRBJ2-5, with D unresolved. V dropped 2 bases and J dropped 2 bases, with 3 bases sitting between them. CDR3 length equals 12 residues. CDR3 residues: CASSLKQETQYF. CDR3 in DNA: TGTGCCAGCAGTTTAAAACAAGAGACCCAGTACTTC.

This clonotype was found a few times. V usage is TRBV6-2 or TRBV6-3 and J usage is TRBJ1-5, with D tentatively TRBD1 (6 bases). CDR1 and CDR2 (germline): MNHEY, SVGEGT. Trimming cost V 4 bases and J 5 bases, with 15 bases left between them. The CDR3 is 15 amino acids. The CDR3 DNA sequence: TGTGCCAGCAGTTCCGGGACACTAGACCATCAGCCCCAGCATTTT. Its translation: CASSSGTLDHQPQHF.

This clonotype was found a few times. This chain connects TRBV7-8 to TRBJ2-1; 9 bases map to TRBD2. V trimming: 5 bases; J trimming: 5 bases; junction bases outside the gene matches: 10. The CDR3 is made up of 16 amino acids. Per the germline V gene, CDR1 is SGHVS and CDR2 is FQNEAQ. This CDR3 is CASSPTRLAVNNEQFF. CDR3 in DNA: TGTGCCAGCAGCCCTACGAGACTAGCGGTTAACAATGAGCAGTTCTTC.

This clonotype has more than one count but fewer than ten. This chain connects TRBV12-3 or TRBV12-4 to TRBJ1-2, with a tentative D call TRBD1 (5 bases). The CDR3 has 15 amino acids. V shed 7 bases and J shed 8 bases, with 23 bases lying between them. This CDR3 is CASTNRTYRPGGYTF. As DNA, the CDR3 is TGTGCCAGCACCAATCGGACCTACAGGCCTGGGGGCTACACCTTC.

This clonotype occurred many times. In nucleotides, the CDR3 is TGTGCCAGCAGCTTTGAATCACCCGGGACAGCGCTCAATCAGCCCCAGCATTTT. Protein: CASSFESPGTALNQPQHF. V is TRBV7-9 and J is TRBJ1-5, with 7 positions matching TRBD1. V gave up 3 bases and J gave up 3 bases; unmatched junction bases: 14. The V gene's germline CDR1 is SEHNR and CDR2 FQNEAQ (reference sequence). CDR3 length: 18 residues.

This clonotype showed up many times. This chain uses TRBV20-1 with TRBJ1-1, with D perhaps TRBD1 (5 bases). Trimming removed 6 bases from V and 0 bases from J, with 17 bases in between. Germline CDR1 reads DFQATT; CDR2 reads SNEGSKA (reference sequence). The CDR3 is 15 residues long. The CDR3: CSAIPLQGMNTEAFF. The CDR3 coding sequence is TGCAGTGCAATCCCCCTCCAGGGAATGAACACTGAAGCTTTCTTT.

The chain uses TRBV27 and TRBJ1-3; D remains unclear. Germline loops: CDR1 MNHEY, CDR2 SMNVEV (reference sequence). Trimming shortened V by 0 bases and J by 4 bases, and 10 bases separated the two germline ends. The CDR3 is made up of 15 amino acids. In DNA, the CDR3 is TGTGCCAGCAGTTTATCGGCGGGGATGGGAAACACCATATATTTT. Translation: CASSLSAGMGNTIYF.

This clonotype was detected many times. This chain uses TRBV4-3 with TRBJ1-6; D unresolved. Per germline, CDR1 LGHNA and CDR2 YSLEER. Trimming took off 0 bases at V and 6 bases at J, with 6 bases between the two ends. The CDR3 has 14 residues. CDR3 DNA sequence: TGCGCCAGCAGCCAAGACTGGGTTAATTCACCCCTCCACTTT. It codes for CASSQDWVNSPLHF.

This clonotype was detected only a few times. This rearrangement joins TRBV19 to TRBJ2-7; D perhaps matches TRBD1 (6 bases). CDR1 and CDR2 (germline): LNHDA, SQIVND (reference sequence). V lost 3 bases, J lost 2 bases, and 11 bases lay in between. The CDR3 has 14 residues. The CDR3 loop is CASSIPGDTYEQYF. For the CDR3, the DNA is TGTGCCAGTAGTATCCCAGGGGATACCTACGAGCAGTACTTC.

A word on this clonotype: An end of the junction does not agree with germline; a read error may underlie this. The genes are TRBV7-9 and TRBJ1-2, with D possibly matching TRBD1 (6 bases). Germline CDR1 and CDR2: SEHNR and FQNEAQ (reference sequence). The length of the CDR3 is 13 residues. The CDR3 sequence: CPSSLDRIYGYTF. The CDR3 region has the DNA TGTCCCAGCAGCTTAGACAGGATTTATGGCTACACCTTC.

This clonotype showed up many times. The J gene is TRBJ2-1, the V gene TRBV28, with no clear D. The CDR3 length is 12 residues. From germline, CDR1 is MDHEN and CDR2 SYDVKM. Trimming took 9 bases from V and 1 from J, leaving 7 bases between them. The CDR3 nucleotides are TGTGCCAGTAAAACGTCCTACAATGAGCAGTTCTTC. Its translation is CASKTSYNEQFF.

With respect to this clonotype: One end of the junction fails to match germline, which may point to a read error. The V call is TRBV12-3 or TRBV12-4, the J call TRBJ2-7; 7 positions match TRBD1. CDR3 length: 12 amino acids. CDR3 sequence (DNA): TGTACCAGCAGCCCGACAGGGATCGAGCAGTACTTC. This translates into CTSSPTGIEQYF.

This clonotype appeared a few times. The rearrangement uses TRBV28 and TRBJ1-2; D possibly corresponds to TRBD1 (5 bases). V gave up 5 bases and J gave up 4 bases, with 26 bases separating them. CDR3 length equals 18 residues. Germline V gene data show CDR1 as MDHEN and CDR2 as SYDVKM. CDR3 coding DNA: TGTGCCAGCAGTGCAACCCGACCCACTGTGGGACCGCTCTATGGCTACACCTTC. The encoded protein is CASSATRPTVGPLYGYTF.

The sample holds many counts of this clonotype. The chain recombines TRBV6-2 or TRBV6-3 with TRBJ1-1; a possible D gene is TRBD1 (5 bases). V was pared by 7 bases and J by 1 base, with 16 bases between. The CDR3 extends over 15 amino acids. Germline loops: CDR1 MNHEY, CDR2 SVGEGT. The DNA of the CDR3 is TGTGCCAGCATTAGATCGGACATCACGAACACTGAAGCTTTCTTT. It codes for CASIRSDITNTEAFF.

This clonotype was recorded a few times. The rearrangement links TRBV5-1 to TRBJ2-5; TRBD2 agrees at 9 bases. The CDR3 consists of 17 residues. Germline loops: CDR1 SGHRS, CDR2 YFSETQ. J lost 2 bases, V lost 4 bases, and 12 bases had no gene match. CDR3 in DNA: TGCGCCAGCAGCACGTTTAGCGGAAGCGGGGGGCAAGAGACCCAGTACTTC. This codes for CASSTFSGSGGQETQYF.

The chain couples TRBV28 to TRBJ2-1, with D perhaps assigned TRBD1 or TRBD2 (6 bases each). V was trimmed by 7 bases and J by 1 base, leaving 26 bases between them. Germline CDR1 and CDR2: MDHEN and SYDVKM. The CDR3 is made up of 19 amino acids. CDR3 sequence reads: CASISMWLGGNGSYNEQFF. The CDR3 DNA is TGTGCCAGCATCTCTATGTGGTTAGGGGGGAATGGGTCCTACAATGAGCAGTTCTTC.

This clonotype was recorded at least ten times. The junction does not match germline at one end; this may be a read error. The J gene is TRBJ1-4, the V gene TRBV7-7, with D maybe TRBD1 (6 bases). CDR1 is SSHAT and CDR2 is FNYEAQ in the germline V gene (reference sequence). The CDR3 runs 15 residues. Written as DNA, the CDR3 is TGTGCTAGCAGCTTAGGTGGGACAAGCAATGAAAAACTGTTTTTT. It encodes CASSLGGTSNEKLFF.

The chain combines TRBV7-9 with TRBJ2-3; D is ambiguous. CDR1 is SEHNR and CDR2 is FQNEAQ in the germline V gene (reference sequence). V lost 5 bases and J 2 bases, leaving 14 bases between the germline ends. The CDR3 loop spans 15 amino acids. As DNA, the CDR3 is TGTGCCAGCAGCAACACATGGGGTACCACAGATACGCAGTATTTT. Translation: CASSNTWGTTDTQYF. Variable domain in full (rest from reference TRBV7-9 and TRBJ2-3): DTGVSQNPRHKITKRGQNVTFRCDPISEHNRLYWYRQTLGQGPEFLTYFQNEAQLEKSRLLSDRFSAERPKGSFSTLEIQRTEQGDSAMYLCASSNTWGTTDTQYFGPGTRLTVL.

This clonotype has ten or more counts. The rearrangement uses TRBV7-2 and TRBJ1-1; tentative D call: TRBD1 (5 bases). Trimming removed 1 base from V and 4 bases from J, with 13 bases in between. Germline lookup yields CDR1 SGHTA and CDR2 FQGNSA. This CDR3 is built from 15 residues. CDR3 DNA: TGTGCCAGCAGCTTAGTACGGGGGTCAAGCACTGAAGCTTTCTTT. This gives the protein CASSLVRGSSTEAFF.